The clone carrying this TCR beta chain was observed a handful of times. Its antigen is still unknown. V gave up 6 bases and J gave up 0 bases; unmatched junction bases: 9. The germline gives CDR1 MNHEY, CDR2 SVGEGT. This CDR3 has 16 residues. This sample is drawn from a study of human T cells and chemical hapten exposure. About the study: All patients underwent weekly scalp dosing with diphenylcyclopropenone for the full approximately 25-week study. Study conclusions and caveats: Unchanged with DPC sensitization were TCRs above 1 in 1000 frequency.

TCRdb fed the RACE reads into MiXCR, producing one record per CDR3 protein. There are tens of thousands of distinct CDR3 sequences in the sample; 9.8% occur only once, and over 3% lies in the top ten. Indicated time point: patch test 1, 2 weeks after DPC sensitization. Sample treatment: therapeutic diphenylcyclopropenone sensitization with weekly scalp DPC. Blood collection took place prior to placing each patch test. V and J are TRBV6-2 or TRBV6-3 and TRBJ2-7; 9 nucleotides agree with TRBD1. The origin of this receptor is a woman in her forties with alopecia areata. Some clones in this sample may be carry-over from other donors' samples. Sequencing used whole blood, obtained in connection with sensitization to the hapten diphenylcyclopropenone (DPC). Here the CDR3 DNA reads TGTGCCAGCAGAGGGGACAGGGCTCCCAGCTCCTACGAGCAGTACTTC. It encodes CASRGDRAPSSYEQYF.